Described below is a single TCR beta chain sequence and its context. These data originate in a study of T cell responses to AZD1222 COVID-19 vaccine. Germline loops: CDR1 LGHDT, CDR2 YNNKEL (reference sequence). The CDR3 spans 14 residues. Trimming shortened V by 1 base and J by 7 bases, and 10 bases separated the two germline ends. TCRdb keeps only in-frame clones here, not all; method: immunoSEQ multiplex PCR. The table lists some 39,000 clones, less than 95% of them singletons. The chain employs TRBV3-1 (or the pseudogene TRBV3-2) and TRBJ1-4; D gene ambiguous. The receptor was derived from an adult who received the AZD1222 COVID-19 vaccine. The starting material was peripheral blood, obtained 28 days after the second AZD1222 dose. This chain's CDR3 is CASSQGILGEKLFF. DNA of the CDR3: TGTGCCAGCAGCCAAGGGATCCTAGGTGAAAAACTGTTTTTT.